A single sample gave rise to the 32 T cell receptor beta chains below, sequenced in a study of regulatory T cells in long-lasting Graves disease. Time point here: newly diagnosed GD, antithyroid drugs for less than 3 months. The TCR library was made from RNA that had been extracted from PBMCs in TRIzol. iRepertoire HTBI primers and Arm-PCR of CDR3 regions built TCR beta libraries. MiXCR, applied by TCRdb to the multiplex PCR reads, yields one record per CDR3 protein. The sample carries 400,000 to 550,000 distinct CDR3 sequences, under 15% recorded once. The sample was also reused in another study, on T cells in Graves' hyperthyroidism and ophthalmopathy.

This sample comprised peripheral blood mononuclear cells (PBMCs), obtained at new diagnosis, from a patient treated with antithyroid drugs. The receptors were gathered from a woman between 25 and 40 years old with Graves disease.

This clonotype was picked up many times. V gene TRBV20-1 combines with J gene TRBJ2-3, with TRBD2 as a possible D gene (6 bases). V shed 6 bases and J shed 1 base, with 11 bases lying between them. The CDR3 is 13 amino acids. Germline lookup yields CDR1 DFQATT and CDR2 SNEGSKA (reference sequence). The CDR3, as DNA: TGCAGTGCCCACGGGAGCGGCACAGATACGCAGTATTTT. It encodes CSAHGSGTDTQYF.

The chain is built from TRBV10-1 and TRBJ2-4, with TRBD1 matching 9 bases. Germline V gene data show CDR1 as WNHNN and CDR2 as SYGVQD (reference sequence). V shed 5 bases, J shed 2 bases, and the junction held 7 bases outside the gene matches. The CDR3 is 16 residues long. The DNA for the CDR3 is TGCGCCAGCAGTCCTGGACAGGGGTTATCCAAAAACATTCAGTACTTC. It yields the protein CASSPGQGLSKNIQYF.

The chain recombines TRBV25-1 with TRBJ2-5; D may be TRBD1 or TRBD2 (5 bases each). The V end was cut by 2 bases, the J end by 5 bases, with 12 bases between. The CDR3 runs to 14 residues. Germline V gene data show CDR1 as MGHDK and CDR2 as SYGVNS. The CDR3, as DNA: TGTGCCAGCAGTGAACGGGGCGGGTGGGAGACCCAGTACTTC. Translation: CASSERGGWETQYF.

The V gene is TRBV9, the J gene TRBJ1-2, with TRBD1 as a possible D gene (6 bases). Germline values: CDR1 SGDLS, CDR2 YYNGEE. The CDR3 spans 15 residues. V was pared by 0 bases and J by 2 bases, with 11 bases between. The CDR3 sequence is CASSVATGQNYGYTF. DNA for the CDR3: TGTGCCAGCAGCGTAGCTACCGGACAGAACTATGGCTACACCTTC.

There are many counts of this clonotype. The chain employs TRBV6-2 or TRBV6-3 and TRBJ2-5, with 11 bases identical to TRBD1. Germline values: CDR1 MNHEY, CDR2 SVGEGT. CDR3 length: 14 amino acids. V dropped 5 bases and J dropped 5; count of bases not matched to a gene: 4. This CDR3 is CASSGTGGGETQYF. The CDR3 DNA is TGTGCCAGCAGTGGGACAGGGGGAGGGGAGACCCAGTACTTC.

This clonotype was seen many times. The genes are TRBV10-1 and TRBJ1-4; TRBD1 matches at 8 bases. The CDR3 contains 14 residues. Trimming removed 2 bases from V and 11 bases from J; junction bases left unmatched: 7. Looked up from germline, CDR1 is WNHNN and CDR2 is SYGVQD (reference sequence). The CDR3 nucleotides are TGCGCCAGCAGTGAGAGGACAGGGAGTGGGAAACTGTTTTTT. This translates into CASSERTGSGKLFF.

The gene calls are TRBV19 and TRBJ2-7; 7 nucleotides match TRBD2. The CDR3 extends over 15 amino acids. Germline-derived CDR1 and CDR2 are LNHDA and SQIVND (reference sequence). Unmatched junction bases numbered 7, after V lost 2 bases and J lost 3 bases. CDR3 nucleotides: TGTGCCAGTAGTATACAGACTAGCAACCTCTACGAGCAGTACTTC. Translated: CASSIQTSNLYEQYF.

This clonotype was observed many times. The chain has TRBV5-1 and TRBJ2-7; D unclear. CDR1 SGHRS and CDR2 YFSETQ come from the germline V gene. V gave up 2 bases and J gave up 6 bases, with 6 bases separating them. There are 11 residues in the CDR3. The CDR3, as DNA: TGCGCCAGCAGCTTTACCCTCGAGCAGTACTTC. Translating it yields CASSFTLEQYF.

This clonotype appeared many times. The rearrangement joins TRBV2 to TRBJ2-1; 9 bases are a match to TRBD2. The CDR3 spans 14 residues. Germline V gives CDR1 SNHLY, CDR2 FYNNEI. V was clipped by 1 base and J by 7 bases; unmatched bases: 2. In DNA, the CDR3 is TGTGCCAGCAGTGAAGTAGCGGGAGATAATGAGCAGTTCTTC. Protein sequence: CASSEVAGDNEQFF. The whole variable domain, remainder taken from reference TRBV2 and TRBJ2-1, is EPEVTQTPSHQVTQMGQEVILRCVPISNHLYFYWYRQILGQKVEFLVSFYNNEISEKSEIFDDQFSVERPDGSNFTLKIRSTKLEDSAMYFCASSEVAGDNEQFFGPGTRLTVL.

The V call is TRBV27, the J call TRBJ1-1; TRBD1 might be the D (5 bases). With 2 bases removed from V and 5 bases from J, the gap between germline ends came to 15 bases. Germline V gene sequence: CDR1 MNHEY, CDR2 SMNVEV (reference sequence). The CDR3 extends over 15 amino acids. CDR3 sequence reads: CASSLGSGFRTEAFF. The CDR3 DNA reads TGTGCCAGCAGTTTAGGTTCAGGGTTTAGGACTGAAGCTTTCTTT.

This clonotype has ten or more counts. The rearrangement joins TRBV27 to TRBJ1-1; no firm D call. Trimming removed 3 bases at V and 1 base at J, with 6 bases between. Germline assignment: CDR1 MNHEY and CDR2 SMNVEV (reference sequence). The CDR3 sequence is 13 residues long. CDR3 DNA: TGTGCCAGCAGTTTCGCTCCGAACACTGAAGCTTTCTTT. As protein: CASSFAPNTEAFF.

This clonotype was found many times. V usage is TRBV5-5 and J usage is TRBJ2-1, with D perhaps matching TRBD1 or TRBD2 (6 bases each). Judging by the DNA end, TRBJ2-5 fits better; the J call may be wrong. CDR1 and CDR2 (germline): SGHKS, YYEKEE (reference sequence). The CDR3 is 14 residues long. CDR3 sequence (DNA): TGTGCCAGCAGCTTGGAGGGGGGAGTTGGGACCCAGTACTTC. Amino acids: CASSLEGGVGTQYF.

This clonotype has just a few counts. The chain joins TRBV10-3 to TRBJ2-3; TRBD2 aligns across 7 bases. The CDR3 covers 16 residues. V was pared by 6 bases and J by 6 bases, with 15 bases of the junction left unmatched. From germline, CDR1 is ENHRY and CDR2 SYGVKD. CDR3 in DNA: TGTGCCATCAGCCATGTGGCGGGAGAGATATCCGATACGCAGTATTTT. Translated, it gives CAISHVAGEISDTQYF.

About this clonotype: With a much larger clone just one base away, this may be a read error. The V call is TRBV18, the J call TRBJ2-7; 11 nucleotides line up with TRBD1. J lost 3 bases, V lost 2 bases, and 3 bases had no gene match. Germline-derived CDR1 and CDR2 are KGHSH and LQKENI. This CDR3 spans 15 amino acids. For the CDR3, the DNA is TGTGCCAGCTCACCAGCCGGGACAGGGGGCTACGAGCAGTACTTC. As protein: CASSPAGTGGYEQYF. The whole variable domain, remainder taken from reference TRBV18 and TRBJ2-7, is NAGVMQNPRHLVRRRGQEARLRCSPMKGHSHVYWYRQLPEEGLKFMVYLQKENIIDESGMPKERFSAEFPKEGPSILRIQQVVRGDSAAYFCASSPAGTGGYEQYFGPGTRLTVT.

The chain combines TRBV20-1 with TRBJ1-1; 7 nucleotides line up with TRBD1. Germline assignment: CDR1 DFQATT and CDR2 SNEGSKA (reference sequence). This CDR3 region has 13 residues. Trimming cost V 3 bases and J 11 bases; bases outside gene matches: 12. CDR3 DNA: TGCAGTGCTAGGGAAACAGGGGCGTATATGGCTTTCTTT. It yields the protein CSARETGAYMAFF.

The rearrangement uses TRBV4-2 and TRBJ2-1, with D maybe TRBD2 (6 bases). Germline V gives CDR1 LGHNA, CDR2 YNFKEQ. CDR3 length: 17 residues. Deletions cut 3 bases from V and 6 bases from J, with 21 bases between. The CDR3, as DNA: TGTGCCAGCAGCCAGTCCTGGTCGGGACTGGCTGTCAATGAGCAGTTCTTC. It codes for CASSQSWSGLAVNEQFF.

This clonotype was detected ten times or more. This rearrangement joins TRBV20-1 to TRBJ1-1; tentatively, D is TRBD1 (6 bases). CDR3 size: 12 residues. CDR1 is DFQATT, CDR2 SNEGSKA, per germline (reference sequence). The ends were cut back, 6 bases at V and 1 base at J, with 9 bases in the middle. The CDR3 region has the DNA TGCAGTGCCTTACAGGGGAACACTGAAGCTTTCTTT. This encodes CSALQGNTEAFF.

This clonotype has at least ten counts. CDR3 DNA: TGTGCCAGCAGTTTATCTGGGACTAGCGGGAGATACGAGCAGTACTTC. Amino acid sequence: CASSLSGTSGRYEQYF. J is TRBJ2-7 and V is TRBV27, with TRBD2 identical over 14 bases. CDR3 length: 16 residues. Germline loops: CDR1 MNHEY, CDR2 SMNVEV (reference sequence). J gave up 4 bases and V 0 bases, and 2 bases lay outside the gene matches.

CDR3 protein: CASSLDPGTANYGYTF. The CDR3, as DNA: TGCGCCAGCAGCCTCGACCCCGGGACAGCTAACTATGGCTACACCTTC. The V and J genes are TRBV5-1 and TRBJ1-2, with 7 bases fitting TRBD1. Trimming at V came to 4 bases and at J to 0 bases, leaving 9 bases not matched to a gene. This CDR3 has 16 residues. In germline, CDR1 is SGHRS, CDR2 YFSETQ. The entire variable domain, with the rest obtained from reference TRBV5-1 and TRBJ1-2, is as follows: KAGVTQTPRYLIKTRGQQVTLSCSPISGHRSVSWYQQTPGQGLQFLFEYFSETQRNKGNFPGRFSGRQFSNSRSEMNVSTLELGDSALYLCASSLDPGTANYGYTFGSGTRLTVV.

This chain uses TRBV9 with TRBJ2-6, with D uncertain. The CDR3 is 17 amino acids. Germline V gene data show CDR1 as SGDLS and CDR2 as YYNGEE. With 1 base removed from V and 4 bases from J, the gap between germline ends came to 15 bases. The CDR3 bases are TGTGCCAGCAGCGTAAGTCGTGGGCTCCAAGGGGCCAACGTCCTGACTTTC. Translated, it gives CASSVSRGLQGANVLTF. Combining the CDR3 with reference TRBV9 and TRBJ2-6 gives the whole variable domain DSGVTQTPKHLITATGQRVTLRCSPRSGDLSVYWYQQSLDQGLQFLIQYYNGEERAKGNILERFSAQQFPDLHSELNLSSLELGDSALYFCASSVSRGLQGANVLTFGAGSRLTVL.

This clonotype occurred many times. The chain employs TRBV6-2 or TRBV6-3 and TRBJ2-1; TRBD2 agrees at 12 bases. J lost 8 bases, V lost 6 bases, and 8 bases had no gene match. This CDR3 is built from 15 residues. Germline V gene lookup returns CDR1 MNHEY and CDR2 SVGEGT. In nucleotides, the CDR3 is TGTGCCAGCAGCCCCCTAGCGGGAGGGCAGTATGAGCAGTTCTTC. Encoded protein: CASSPLAGGQYEQFF.

The V and J genes are TRBV9 and TRBJ2-1; 9 bases are a match to TRBD2. V trimming: 0 bases; J trimming: 4 bases; junction bases outside the gene matches: 5. Germline V CDR1 and CDR2: SGDLS, YYNGEE. The CDR3 length is 16 residues. The CDR3 sequence is CASSVVTAGGYNEQFF. In DNA, the CDR3 is TGTGCCAGCAGCGTAGTTACAGCGGGAGGTTACAATGAGCAGTTCTTC. Full variable domain (remainder filled in from reference TRBV9 and TRBJ2-1): DSGVTQTPKHLITATGQRVTLRCSPRSGDLSVYWYQQSLDQGLQFLIQYYNGEERAKGNILERFSAQQFPDLHSELNLSSLELGDSALYFCASSVVTAGGYNEQFFGPGTRLTVL.

This clonotype was picked up many times. V usage is TRBV28 and J usage is TRBJ1-1; TRBD1 is a possible D gene (5 bases). Trimming took off 5 bases at V and 5 bases at J, with 21 bases between the two ends. CDR3 size: 16 residues. The V gene's germline CDR1 is MDHEN and CDR2 SYDVKM. DNA for the CDR3: TGTGCCAGCAGTCCTAGGGACCGCCCCTTGGGAACTGAAGCTTTCTTT. Translating gives CASSPRDRPLGTEAFF.

This clonotype showed up many times. The chain carries TRBV18 and TRBJ1-2; D is unresolved. CDR3 length equals 11 residues. V lost 5 bases to trimming and J lost 7 bases, with 8 bases between them. Germline V gene sequence: CDR1 KGHSH, CDR2 LQKENI. The CDR3 nucleotides read TGTGCCAGCTCAAGGACCTCTGGCTACACCTTC. This codes for CASSRTSGYTF.

Concerning this clonotype: This may stem from a read error, because a much larger clone lies one nucleotide away. This sequence joins TRBV12-5 and TRBJ2-7, with 9 nucleotides matching TRBD1. From germline, CDR1 is LGHNT and CDR2 FRNRAP. The CDR3 extends over 17 amino acids. V was pared by 3 bases and J by 7 bases, with 16 bases of the junction left unmatched. Written as DNA, the CDR3 is TGTGCTAGTGGTTTTCCCGGACAGGGGAGTTATAACAATGAGCAGTACTTC. Protein product: CASGFPGQGSYNNEQYF.

This clonotype was recorded many times. This chain joins TRBV2 and TRBJ2-3; 16 bases match TRBD2. CDR1 and CDR2 from the germline V gene are SNHLY and FYNNEI. This CDR3 comprises 16 residues. Trimming removed 6 bases from V and 4 bases from J; junction bases left unmatched: 4. The DNA of the CDR3 is TGTGCCAGCAGCCCCGGGACTAGCGGGAGGGCAGATACGCAGTATTTT. Translation gives CASSPGTSGRADTQYF.

This clonotype was seen ten or more times. V usage is TRBV5-1 and J usage is TRBJ2-7; 8 nucleotides agree with TRBD2. The CDR3 runs 17 residues. The germline V gene has CDR1 SGHRS and CDR2 YFSETQ. The ends lost 1 base at V and 1 base at J; junction bases unmatched: 10. The CDR3 is CASSLSAGVKDSYEQYF. DNA of the CDR3: TGCGCCAGCAGCTTGTCAGCGGGAGTAAAAGATTCCTACGAGCAGTACTTC.

Only a few counts were recorded for this clonotype. The chain employs TRBV2 and TRBJ1-5; D possibly corresponds to TRBD1 (5 bases). CDR3 length: 15 amino acids. The V end lost 6 bases, the J end lost 6 bases, and 18 bases lay between the germline ends. Germline V gene lookup returns CDR1 SNHLY and CDR2 FYNNEI. CDR3 nucleotides: TGTGCCAGCAGCCTCGGGAGTGACAGCTCTCAGCCCCAGCATTTT. It is translated as CASSLGSDSSQPQHF.

This clonotype was picked up many times. The chain employs TRBV28 and TRBJ1-5; D gene unclear. The CDR3 runs 15 residues. Per germline, CDR1 MDHEN and CDR2 SYDVKM. Between the trimmed V and J ends, which lost 6 bases and 0 bases, there was a span of 12 bases. The CDR3 spells CASSPSHYSNQPQHF. For the CDR3, the DNA is TGTGCCAGCAGCCCTTCCCATTATAGCAATCAGCCCCAGCATTTT.

This clonotype was detected many times. The chain recombines TRBV9 with TRBJ2-7; possibly TRBD2 for D (7 bases). CDR3 length: 14 amino acids. The germline gives CDR1 SGDLS, CDR2 YYNGEE. V dropped 2 bases and J dropped 4 bases, with 13 bases sitting between them. The CDR3 coding sequence is TGTGCCAGCAGCGTCGCGGGGGACATATACGAGCAGTACTTC. This codes for CASSVAGDIYEQYF.

The V call is TRBV6-5, the J call TRBJ2-2; D might be TRBD2 (6 bases). Trimming shortened V by 2 bases and J by 6 bases, and 16 bases separated the two germline ends. The length of the CDR3 is 16 residues. The germline V gene has CDR1 MNHEY and CDR2 SVGAGI. The CDR3 DNA reads as TGTGCCAGCAGTTACGGGGGGACTCCTCGGGCCGGGGAGCTGTTTTTT. This codes for CASSYGGTPRAGELFF.

A few counts support this clonotype. V gene TRBV4-1 combines with J gene TRBJ2-1; 8 bases match TRBD2. Germline-derived CDR1 and CDR2 are MGHRA and YSYEKL. The CDR3 length is 17 residues. V was pared by 1 base and J by 5 bases, with 10 bases of the junction left unmatched. The chain's CDR3 is CASSQVGLLADHNEQFF. DNA for the CDR3: TGCGCCAGCAGCCAAGTTGGATTACTAGCGGACCACAATGAGCAGTTCTTC.